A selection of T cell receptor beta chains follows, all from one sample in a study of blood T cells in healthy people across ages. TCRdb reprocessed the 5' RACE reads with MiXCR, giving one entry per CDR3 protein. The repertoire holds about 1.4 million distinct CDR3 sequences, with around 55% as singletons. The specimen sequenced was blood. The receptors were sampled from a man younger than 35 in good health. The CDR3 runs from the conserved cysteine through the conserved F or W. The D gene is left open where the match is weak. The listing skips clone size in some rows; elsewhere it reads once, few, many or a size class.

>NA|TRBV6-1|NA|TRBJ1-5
TGTGCCAGCAGCAGGCTACTTAGTTACAGGGTCGCCGATCAGCCCCAGCATTTT
CASSRLLSYRVADQPQHF
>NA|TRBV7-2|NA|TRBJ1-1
TGTGCCAGCAGCTTAGCGAGGAGGGGGTTGGTCACTGAAGCTTTCTTT
CASSLARRGLVTEAFF
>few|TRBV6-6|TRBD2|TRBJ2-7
TGTGCCAGCATGTCACTGCTAGCGGGGGGGAGCTCCTACGAGCAGTACTTC
CASMSLLAGGSSYEQYF
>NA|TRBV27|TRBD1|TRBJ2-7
TGTGCCAGCAGTACACAGGGGGCCGAGCAGTACTTC
CASSTQGAEQYF
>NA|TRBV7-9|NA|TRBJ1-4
TGTGCCAGCAGCCTAACAGGGATGGGACTGTTTTTT
CASSLTGMGLFF
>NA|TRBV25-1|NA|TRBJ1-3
TGTGCCAGCAGCAGATTCTCTGGAAACACCATATATTTT
CASSRFSGNTIYF
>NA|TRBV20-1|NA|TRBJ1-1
TGCAGTGCTAAACTTCGGGGCAGAAGGAACACTGAAGCTTTCTTT
CSAKLRGRRNTEAFF
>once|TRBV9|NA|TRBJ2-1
TGTGCCAGCAGCCCCTCCGGAGACCATGAGCAGTTCTTC
CASSPSGDHEQFF
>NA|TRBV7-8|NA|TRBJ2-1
TGTGCCAGCACCTCAGGGGCGAACTCCTACAATGAGCAGTTCTTC
CASTSGANSYNEQFF
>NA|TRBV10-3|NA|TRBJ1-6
TGTGCCATCAGTGAGTCAGGCGGCAATTCACCCCTCCACTTT
CAISESGGNSPLHF
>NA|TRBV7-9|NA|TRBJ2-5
TGTGCCAGCAGCTTAGTATCGTTCGAGACCCAGTACTTC
CASSLVSFETQYF
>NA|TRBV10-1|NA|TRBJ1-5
TGCGCCAGCAGTGAGTCGACGGCCGGTCAGCCCCAGCATTTT
CASSESTAGQPQHF
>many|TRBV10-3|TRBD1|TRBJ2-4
TGTGCCTCCTCCTCACAGGGGAAAAACATTCAGTACTTC
CASSSQGKNIQYF
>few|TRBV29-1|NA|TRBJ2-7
TGCAGCGTTGAAGATCCCCGCGAAGCTGCCTACGAGCAGTACTTC
CSVEDPREAAYEQYF
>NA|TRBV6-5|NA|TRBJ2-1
TGTGCCAGCACCTCCGGGAGACTAAGTTATGAGCAGTTCTTC
CASTSGRLSYEQFF
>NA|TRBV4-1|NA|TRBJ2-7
TGCGCCAGCAGCCAATTCTACGATCTCGAGCAGTACTTC
CASSQFYDLEQYF
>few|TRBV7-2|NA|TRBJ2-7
TGTGCCAGCAGAATAACGGCAGGGTCCTCCTACGAGCAGTACTTC
CASRITAGSSYEQYF
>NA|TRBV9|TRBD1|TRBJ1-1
TGTGCCAGCAGCGAAGCCCGGGACAGGGGGAATTTGGGTAACACTGAAGCTTTCTTT
CASSEARDRGNLGNTEAFF
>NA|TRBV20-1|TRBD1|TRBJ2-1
TGCAGTGCTAGAGAGACAGGGGACAATGAGCAGTTCTTC
CSARETGDNEQFF
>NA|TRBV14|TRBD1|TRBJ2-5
TGTGCCAGCAGCCAAAGGACAGGGGTCAAAGAGACCCAGTACTTC
CASSQRTGVKETQYF
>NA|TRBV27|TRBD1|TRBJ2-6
TGTGCCAGCAGTTTATGGGGACAGGGTGTCGCTGGGGCCAACGTCCTGACTTTC
CASSLWGQGVAGANVLTF
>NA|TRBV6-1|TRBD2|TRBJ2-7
TGTGCCAGCACTCTAACAAGCGGGGTCCCTACCTACGAGCAGTACTTC
CASTLTSGVPTYEQYF
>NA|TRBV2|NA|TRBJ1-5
TGTGCCAGCAGTATAAGGAAGGGGAATCAGCCCCAGCATTTT
CASSIRKGNQPQHF
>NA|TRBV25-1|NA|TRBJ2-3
TGTGCCAGCAGCCGTCGATCTTCGGGGATCCTAGATACGCAGTATTTT
CASSRRSSGILDTQYF
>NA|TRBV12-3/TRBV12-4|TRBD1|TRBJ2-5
TGTGCCAGCAGTTTAGCGGGACAGGCCACCAAGCAGTACTTC
CASSLAGQATKQYF
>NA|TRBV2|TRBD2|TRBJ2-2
TGTGCCAGCAGACAAGGTTCTAGCGGGGCAGAGACCGGGGAGCTGTTTTTT
CASRQGSSGAETGELFF
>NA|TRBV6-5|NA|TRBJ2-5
TGTGCCAGCAGGCAGAGGGCCTTCCAAGAGACCCAGTACTTC
CASRQRAFQETQYF
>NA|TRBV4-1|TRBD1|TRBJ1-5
TGCGCCAGCAGCCAAGAGGGGACAGGGGGGGATCAGCCCCAGCATTTT
CASSQEGTGGDQPQHF
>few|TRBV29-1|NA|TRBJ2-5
TGCAGCGTTAAGCTGATTAGAGAGACCCAGTACTTC
CSVKLIRETQYF
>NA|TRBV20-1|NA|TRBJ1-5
TGCAGTGCCACTGAGTGGGTCGATCAGCCCCAGCATTTT
CSATEWVDQPQHF
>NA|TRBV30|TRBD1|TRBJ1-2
TGTGCCTGGAGTGTGTTAACAGGGGATGGCTACACCTTC
CAWSVLTGDGYTF
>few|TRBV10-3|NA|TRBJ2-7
TGTGCCATCAGTGATGCACCTTCCGAGCAGTACTTC
CAISDAPSEQYF
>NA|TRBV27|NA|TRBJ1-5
TGTGCCAGCAGAAGACACCCGGGGCAGCCCCAGCATTTT
CASRRHPGQPQHF
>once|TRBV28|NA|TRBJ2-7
TGTGCGACCCGGGGGAATAGCTACGAGCAGTACTTC
CATRGNSYEQYF
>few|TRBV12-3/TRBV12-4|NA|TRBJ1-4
TGTGCCAGCAGTTTAGGGGGGTGGAATGAAAAACTGTTTTTT
CASSLGGWNEKLFF
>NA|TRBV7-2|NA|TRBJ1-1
TGTGCCAGCAGCTTATTACACACGAACACTGAAGCTTTCTTT
CASSLLHTNTEAFF
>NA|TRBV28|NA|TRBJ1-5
TGTGCCAGCAGTTCGACGCAAGGCGGTGGCAATCAGCCCCAGCATTTT
CASSSTQGGGNQPQHF